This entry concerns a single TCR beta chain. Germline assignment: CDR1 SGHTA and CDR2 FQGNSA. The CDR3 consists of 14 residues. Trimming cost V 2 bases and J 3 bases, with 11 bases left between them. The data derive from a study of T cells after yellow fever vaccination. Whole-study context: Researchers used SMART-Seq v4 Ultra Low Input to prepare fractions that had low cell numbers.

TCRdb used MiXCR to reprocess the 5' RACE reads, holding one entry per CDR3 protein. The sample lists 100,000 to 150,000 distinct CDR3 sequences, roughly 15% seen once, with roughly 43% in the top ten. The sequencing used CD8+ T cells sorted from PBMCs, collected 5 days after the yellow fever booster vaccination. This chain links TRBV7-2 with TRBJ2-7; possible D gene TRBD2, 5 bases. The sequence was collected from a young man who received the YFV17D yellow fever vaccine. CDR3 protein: CASSLPGKDYEQYF. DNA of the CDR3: TGTGCCAGCAGCTTACCGGGGAAGGACTACGAGCAGTACTTC.